This T cell receptor (beta chain) was observed in a study of T-cell reconstitution after alpha-beta-depleted transplantation in children. Unique molecular identifiers were incorporated into the prepared TCRbeta library. TCRdb used MiXCR to reprocess the PCR reads, holding one entry per CDR3 protein. The sample shows approximately 490,000 distinct CDR3 sequences, under 15% of them seen only once. This CDR3 is built from 15 residues. CDR1 and CDR2 (germline): ENHRY, SYGVKD. Trimming left V 2 bases short and J 7 bases short, with 17 bases between. The table lists this clonotype with a count of one. The TCR was taken from a human donor who donated a stem cell graft to a child with combined immunodeficiency. Source: PBMCs from the stem cell graft donor, taken from the stem cell graft. This sequence joins TRBV10-3 and TRBJ1-1; unclear D gene. The CDR3 protein is CAISETGPTIGEAFF. CDR3 nucleotide sequence: TGTGCCATCAGTGAGACCGGGCCCACGATTGGTGAAGCTTTCTTT.